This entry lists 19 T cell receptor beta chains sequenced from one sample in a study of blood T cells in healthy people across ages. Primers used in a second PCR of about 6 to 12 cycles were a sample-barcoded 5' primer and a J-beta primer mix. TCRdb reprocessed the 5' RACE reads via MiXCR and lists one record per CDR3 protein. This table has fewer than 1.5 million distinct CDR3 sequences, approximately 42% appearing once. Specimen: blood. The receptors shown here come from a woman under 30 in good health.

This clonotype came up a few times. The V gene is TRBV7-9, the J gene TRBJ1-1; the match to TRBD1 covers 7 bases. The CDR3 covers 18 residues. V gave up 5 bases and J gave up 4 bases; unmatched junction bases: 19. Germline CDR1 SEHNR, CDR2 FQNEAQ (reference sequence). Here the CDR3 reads CASSLTDREGMSRTEAFF. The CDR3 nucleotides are TGTGCCAGCAGCCTTACCGACAGGGAAGGGATGTCGCGCACTGAAGCTTTCTTT.

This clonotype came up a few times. CDR3 sequence: CSVEWGKETQYF. The CDR3 nucleotides read TGCAGCGTTGAATGGGGCAAAGAGACCCAGTACTTC. The V and J genes are TRBV29-1 and TRBJ2-5, with a possible D match to TRBD1 (5 bases). Germline-derived CDR1 and CDR2 are SQVTM and ANQGSEA. The CDR3 contains 12 residues. V was clipped by 2 bases and J by 3 bases, with 7 bases between them.

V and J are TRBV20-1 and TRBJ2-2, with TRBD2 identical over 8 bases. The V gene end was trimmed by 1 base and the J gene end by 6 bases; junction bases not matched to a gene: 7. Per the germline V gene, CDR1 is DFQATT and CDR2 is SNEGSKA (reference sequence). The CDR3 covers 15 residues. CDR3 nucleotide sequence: TGCAGTGCTAGAGCCCTCGGGGGGGCCCCCGGGGAGCTGTTTTTT. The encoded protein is CSARALGGAPGELFF.

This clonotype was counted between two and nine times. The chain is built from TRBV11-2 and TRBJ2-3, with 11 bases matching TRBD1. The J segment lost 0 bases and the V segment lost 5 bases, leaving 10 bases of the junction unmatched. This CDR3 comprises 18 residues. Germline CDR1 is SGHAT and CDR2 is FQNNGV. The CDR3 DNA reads TGTGCCAGCAGCGTCCACCGGGACAGGGGGTTAAGCACAGATACGCAGTATTTT. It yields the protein CASSVHRDRGLSTDTQYF.

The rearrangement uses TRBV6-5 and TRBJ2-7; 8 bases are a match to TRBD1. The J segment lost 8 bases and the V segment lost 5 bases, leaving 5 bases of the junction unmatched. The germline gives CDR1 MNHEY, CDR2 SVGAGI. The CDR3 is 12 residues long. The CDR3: CASSGYRGKQYF. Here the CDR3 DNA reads TGTGCCAGCAGTGGATACAGGGGGAAGCAGTACTTC.

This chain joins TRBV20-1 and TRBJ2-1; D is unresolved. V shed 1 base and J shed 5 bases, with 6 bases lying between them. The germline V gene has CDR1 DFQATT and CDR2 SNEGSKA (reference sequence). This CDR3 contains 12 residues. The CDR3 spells CSARVGHNEQFF. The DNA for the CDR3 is TGCAGTGCTAGAGTCGGTCACAATGAGCAGTTCTTC.

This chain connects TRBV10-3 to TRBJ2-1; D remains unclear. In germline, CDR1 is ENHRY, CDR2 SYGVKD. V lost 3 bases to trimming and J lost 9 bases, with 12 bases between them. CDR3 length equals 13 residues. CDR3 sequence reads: CAISDSGAGEQFF. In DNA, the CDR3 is TGTGCCATCAGTGATTCCGGAGCAGGTGAGCAGTTCTTC.

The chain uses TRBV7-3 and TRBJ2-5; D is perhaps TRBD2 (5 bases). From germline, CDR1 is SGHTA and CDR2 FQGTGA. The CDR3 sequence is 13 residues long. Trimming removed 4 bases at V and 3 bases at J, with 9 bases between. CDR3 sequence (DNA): TGTGCCAGCAGCTCCGGGATCGAAGAGACCCAGTACTTC. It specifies CASSSGIEETQYF.

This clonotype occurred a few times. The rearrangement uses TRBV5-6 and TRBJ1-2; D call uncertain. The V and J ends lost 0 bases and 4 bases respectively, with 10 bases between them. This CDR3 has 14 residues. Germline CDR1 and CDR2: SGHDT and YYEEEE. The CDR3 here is CASSLVGRSYGYTF. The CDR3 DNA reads TGTGCCAGCAGCTTGGTGGGCCGGAGCTATGGCTACACCTTC.

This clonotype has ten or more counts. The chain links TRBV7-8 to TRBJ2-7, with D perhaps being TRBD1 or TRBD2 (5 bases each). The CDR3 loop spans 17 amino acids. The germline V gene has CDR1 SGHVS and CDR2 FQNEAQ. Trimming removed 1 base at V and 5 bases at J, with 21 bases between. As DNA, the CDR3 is TGTGCCAGCAGCTTAGATATCCGAGGGGCGGGTGGCAACGAGCAGTACTTC. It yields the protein CASSLDIRGAGGNEQYF.

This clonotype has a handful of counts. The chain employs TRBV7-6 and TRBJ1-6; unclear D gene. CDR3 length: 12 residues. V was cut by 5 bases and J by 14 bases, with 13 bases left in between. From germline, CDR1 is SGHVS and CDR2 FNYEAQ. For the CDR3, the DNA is TGTGCCAGCAGCCCCCCCAAATCGACCCTCCACTTT. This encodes CASSPPKSTLHF.

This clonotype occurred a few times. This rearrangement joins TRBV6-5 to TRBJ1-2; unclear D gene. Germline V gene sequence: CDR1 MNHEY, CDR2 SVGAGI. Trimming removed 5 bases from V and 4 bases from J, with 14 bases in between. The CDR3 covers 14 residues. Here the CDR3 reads CASSPRHQIYGYTF. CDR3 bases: TGTGCCAGCAGTCCCCGACACCAGATCTATGGCTACACCTTC.

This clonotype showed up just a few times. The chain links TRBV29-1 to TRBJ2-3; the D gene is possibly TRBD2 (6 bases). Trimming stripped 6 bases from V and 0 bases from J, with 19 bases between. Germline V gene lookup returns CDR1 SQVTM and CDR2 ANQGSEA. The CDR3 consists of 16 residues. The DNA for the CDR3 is TGCAGCGTCCACCTGCTAGCGAGCCGTAGCACAGATACGCAGTATTTT. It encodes CSVHLLASRSTDTQYF.

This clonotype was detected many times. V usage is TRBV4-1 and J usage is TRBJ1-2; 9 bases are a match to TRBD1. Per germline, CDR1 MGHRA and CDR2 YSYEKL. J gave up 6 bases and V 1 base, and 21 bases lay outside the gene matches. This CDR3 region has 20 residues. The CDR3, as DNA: TGCGCCAGCAGCCAAGGTGGGACAGGGTTAATTCGTAATCCTTCGGATGGCTACACCTTC. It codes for CASSQGGTGLIRNPSDGYTF.

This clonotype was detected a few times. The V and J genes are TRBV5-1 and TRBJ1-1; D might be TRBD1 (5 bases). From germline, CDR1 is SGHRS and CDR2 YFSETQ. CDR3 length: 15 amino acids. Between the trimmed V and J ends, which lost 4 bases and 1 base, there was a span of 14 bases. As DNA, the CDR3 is TGCGCCAGCAGCCCAAGGACGGGACCGAACACTGAAGCTTTCTTT. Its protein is CASSPRTGPNTEAFF.

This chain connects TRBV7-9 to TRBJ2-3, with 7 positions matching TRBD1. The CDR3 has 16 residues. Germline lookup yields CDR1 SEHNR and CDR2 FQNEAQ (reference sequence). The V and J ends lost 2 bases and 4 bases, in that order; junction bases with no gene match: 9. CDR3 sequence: CASSLLGPQGADTQYF. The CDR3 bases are TGTGCCAGCAGCTTACTCGGGCCCCAGGGGGCAGATACGCAGTATTTT.

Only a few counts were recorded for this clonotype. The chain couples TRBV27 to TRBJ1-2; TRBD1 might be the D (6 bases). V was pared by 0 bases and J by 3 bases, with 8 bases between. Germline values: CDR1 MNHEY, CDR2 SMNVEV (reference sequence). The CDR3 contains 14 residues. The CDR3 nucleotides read TGTGCCAGCAGTTTATCCCGGACAGACTATGGCTACACCTTC. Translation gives CASSLSRTDYGYTF.

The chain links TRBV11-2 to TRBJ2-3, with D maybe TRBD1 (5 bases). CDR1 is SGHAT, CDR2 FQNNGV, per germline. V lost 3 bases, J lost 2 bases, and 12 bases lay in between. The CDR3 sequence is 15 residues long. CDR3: CASSLLGVPTDTQYF. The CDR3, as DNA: TGTGCCAGCAGCTTGCTAGGGGTCCCCACAGATACGCAGTATTTT.

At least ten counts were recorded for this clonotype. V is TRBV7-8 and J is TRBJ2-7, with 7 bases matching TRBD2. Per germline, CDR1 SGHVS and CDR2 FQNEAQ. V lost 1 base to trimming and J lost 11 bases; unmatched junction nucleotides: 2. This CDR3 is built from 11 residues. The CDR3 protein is CASSLDGGKYF. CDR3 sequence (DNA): TGTGCCAGCAGCTTAGACGGGGGGAAGTACTTC.